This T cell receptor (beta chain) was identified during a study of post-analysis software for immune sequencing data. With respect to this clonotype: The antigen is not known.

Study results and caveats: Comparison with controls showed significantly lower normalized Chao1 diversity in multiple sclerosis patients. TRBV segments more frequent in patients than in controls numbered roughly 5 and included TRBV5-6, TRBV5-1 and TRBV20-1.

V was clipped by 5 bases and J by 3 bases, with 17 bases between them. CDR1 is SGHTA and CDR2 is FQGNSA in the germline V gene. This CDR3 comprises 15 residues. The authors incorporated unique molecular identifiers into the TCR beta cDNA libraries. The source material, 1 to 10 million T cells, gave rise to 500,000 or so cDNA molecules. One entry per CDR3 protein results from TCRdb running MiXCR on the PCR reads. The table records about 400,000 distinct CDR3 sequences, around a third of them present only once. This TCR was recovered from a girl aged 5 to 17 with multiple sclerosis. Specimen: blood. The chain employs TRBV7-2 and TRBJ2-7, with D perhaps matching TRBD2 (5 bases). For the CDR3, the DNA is TGTGCCAGCAGCGGACTCCGGCAGCAGATCTACGAGCAGTACTTC. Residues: CASSGLRQQIYEQYF.